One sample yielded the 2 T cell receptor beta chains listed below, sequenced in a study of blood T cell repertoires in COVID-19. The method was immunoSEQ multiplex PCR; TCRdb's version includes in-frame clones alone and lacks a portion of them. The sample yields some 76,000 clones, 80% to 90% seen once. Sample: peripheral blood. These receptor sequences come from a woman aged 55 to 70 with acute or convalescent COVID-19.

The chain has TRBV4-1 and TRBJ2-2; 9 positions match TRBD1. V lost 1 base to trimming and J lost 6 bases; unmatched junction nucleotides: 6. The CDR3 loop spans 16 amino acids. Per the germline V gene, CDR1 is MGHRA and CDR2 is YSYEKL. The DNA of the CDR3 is TGCGCCAGCAGCCAAGGCCGGACAGGGGTGGCCGGGGAGCTGTTTTTT. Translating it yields CASSQGRTGVAGELFF.

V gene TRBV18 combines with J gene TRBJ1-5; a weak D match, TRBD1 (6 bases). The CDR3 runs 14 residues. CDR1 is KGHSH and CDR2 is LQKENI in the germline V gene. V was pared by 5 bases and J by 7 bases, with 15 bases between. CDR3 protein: CASSGNRVGQPQHF. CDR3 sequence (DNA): TGTGCCAGCTCAGGTAACAGGGTTGGACAGCCCCAGCATTTT. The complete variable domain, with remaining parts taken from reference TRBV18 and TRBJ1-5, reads NAGVMQNPRHLVRRRGQEARLRCSPMKGHSHVYWYRQLPEEGLKFMVYLQKENIIDESGMPKERFSAEFPKEGPSILRIQQVVRGDSAAYFCASSGNRVGQPQHFGDGTRLSIL.